This is a list of T cell receptor beta chains from one sample in a study of identical twins. MiXCR, run by TCRdb on the 5' RACE reads, gives a single entry per CDR3 protein. The sample includes around 680,000 distinct CDR3 sequences, over 8.5% seen only once; the top ten take around 0.95%. These records were also assigned to another study, of yellow fever vaccine responses in identical twins.

The sequencing input was PBMCs. These receptors came from a woman younger than 35 in good health. Both conserved end residues are part of each CDR3. The D gene is left open where the match is weak. Clone size, where shown, is once, few, many, or a class for clones that have expanded.

TRBV7-8,TRBD2,many,TRBJ2-7,TGTGCCAGCAGCCCGGGACTAGCGGGTGAGAAGCAGTACTTC,CASSPGLAGEKQYF
TRBV7-8,-,-,TRBJ2-1,TGTGCCAGCAGCTTAGAGGTGGGGGGAGAGGAGCAGTTCTTC,CASSLEVGGEEQFF
TRBV9,-,few,TRBJ2-6,TGTGCCAGCAGCTCTAACCAGGGGTTCGAACCTGGGGCCAACGTCCTGACTTTC,CASSSNQGFEPGANVLTF
TRBV7-9,-,many,TRBJ2-5,TGTGCCAGCAGACTACAAGAGACCCAGTACTTC,CASRLQETQYF
TRBV30,-,-,TRBJ1-1,TGTGCCTGGAGTGTACGAGGTAATTTGAACACTGAAGCTTTCTTT,CAWSVRGNLNTEAFF
TRBV29-1,-,few,TRBJ2-1,TGCAGCGTCCTGACTAGCAATGAGCAGTTCTTC,CSVLTSNEQFF
TRBV5-1,TRBD1,many,TRBJ1-1,TGCGCCAGCGGACAGGGTTCCTCTGCCGCTGAAGCTTTCTTT,CASGQGSSAAEAFF
TRBV10-3,TRBD2,-,TRBJ2-1,TGTGCCATCAGTGGAGGGCGGGAGAACGATGAGCAGTTCTTC,CAISGGRENDEQFF
TRBV19,TRBD2,many,TRBJ2-1,TGTGCCAGTAGTACCTTCAGCGGGGGGGCCATGAATGAGCAGTTCTTC,CASSTFSGGAMNEQFF
TRBV28,-,few,TRBJ2-7,TGTGCCAGCAGTTTTCCGCAGGGAAGCTCCTACGAGCAGTACTTC,CASSFPQGSSYEQYF